Listed below are T cell receptor beta chains from one sample, sequenced in a study of T-cell reconstitution after alpha-beta-depleted transplantation in children. A single record per CDR3 protein comes from TCRdb applying MiXCR to the PCR reads. The data show 640,000 or so distinct CDR3 sequences, with approximately 17% seen just once and about 1.1% held by the top ten. This specimen consisted of PBMCs from the stem cell graft donor, obtained from the stem cell graft. These receptors were obtained from a human donor who donated a stem cell graft to a child with acute myeloid leukemia. The CDR3 runs from the conserved cysteine through the conserved F or W. Each record gives: V gene, CDR3 length, J gene, clone size, D gene, CDR3 protein, CDR3 DNA. D genes are given only for firm matches. Clone size is stated in some rows and not others, as once, few, many or a class when expanded.

TRBV18	14	TRBJ1-1	-	-	CASSPSGFNTEAFF	TGTGCCAGCTCACCAAGTGGGTTCAACACTGAAGCTTTCTTT
TRBV12-3/TRBV12-4	12	TRBJ2-1	-	-	CASSLGGRLSSF	TGTGCCAGCAGTTTGGGCGGCAGGTTGAGTTCTTTC
TRBV15	14	TRBJ1-5	many	-	CATSRERENQPQHF	TGTGCCACCAGCAGAGAAAGGGAGAATCAGCCCCAGCATTTT
TRBV25-1	16	TRBJ1-2	-	-	CASSEYSGRSNYGYTF	TGTGCCAGCAGTGAATATTCAGGGCGATCTAACTATGGCTACACCTTC
TRBV6-5	16	TRBJ2-1	many	TRBD2	CASSYSGLAGVSEQFF	TGTGCCAGCAGTTACTCTGGACTAGCGGGGGTTAGTGAGCAGTTCTTC
TRBV15	15	TRBJ2-3	few	-	CATTSWRASTDTQYF	TGTGCCACCACCTCCTGGCGGGCGAGCACAGATACGCAGTATTTT
TRBV20-1	13	TRBJ2-7	many	-	CSASGTVSHEQYF	TGCAGTGCCAGCGGGACAGTATCTCACGAGCAGTACTTC
TRBV6-4	17	TRBJ2-1	few	TRBD2	CASSDSSGGADYNEQFF	TGTGCCAGCAGTGACTCTAGCGGGGGGGCCGACTACAATGAGCAGTTCTTC
TRBV12-3/TRBV12-4	15	TRBJ2-1	-	-	CASSPFRSSYNEQFF	TGTGCCAGCAGTCCCTTTAGGAGCTCCTACAATGAGCAGTTCTTC
TRBV20-1	12	TRBJ1-4	many	TRBD1	CSAGDRAEKLFF	TGCAGTGCTGGAGACAGGGCCGAAAAACTGTTTTTT
TRBV4-3	15	TRBJ2-7	-	TRBD1	CASSQGQGTLYEQYF	TGCGCCAGCAGCCAAGGACAGGGGACTCTCTACGAGCAGTACTTC
TRBV20-1	13	TRBJ2-1	many	-	CSASSGPYNEQFF	TGCAGTGCTAGTTCCGGGCCCTACAATGAGCAGTTCTTC
TRBV4-1	19	TRBJ2-1	-	-	CASSQVVGAGVLFFNEQFF	TGCGCCAGCAGCCAAGTAGTGGGGGCGGGGGTATTGTTTTTTAATGAGCAGTTCTTC
TRBV29-1	17	TRBJ1-2	many	TRBD1	CSVEGIGTGLTLYGYTF	TGCAGCGTTGAGGGTATAGGGACAGGCCTAACCCTCTATGGCTACACCTTC
TRBV20-1	14	TRBJ1-5	many	-	CSARIQGSNQPQHF	TGCAGTGCTAGGATCCAGGGTAGCAATCAGCCCCAGCATTTT
TRBV20-1	12	TRBJ2-1	many	-	CSATSSYNEQFF	TGCAGTGCAACTAGCTCCTACAATGAGCAGTTCTTC
TRBV14	15	TRBJ2-5	-	-	CASMRGLTGGETQYF	TGTGCCAGCATGCGGGGACTGACGGGCGGTGAGACCCAGTACTTC
TRBV15	12	TRBJ1-5	-	-	CATSGREQPQHF	TGTGCCACCAGCGGGCGGGAACAGCCCCAGCATTTT
TRBV6-2/TRBV6-3	12	TRBJ2-1	-	TRBD2	CASSTLAGGQFF	TGTGCCAGCAGTACCCTAGCGGGGGGTCAGTTCTTC
TRBV20-1	15	TRBJ2-7	many	TRBD2	CSARDPSGPSYEQYF	TGCAGTGCTAGAGATCCTAGCGGGCCCTCCTACGAGCAGTACTTC
TRBV9	13	TRBJ2-1	many	TRBD1	CASSVYRGNEQFF	TGTGCCAGCAGCGTATACAGGGGTAATGAGCAGTTCTTC
TRBV9	15	TRBJ2-1	many	-	CASSVEGGSYNEQFF	TGTGCCAGCAGCGTAGAGGGGGGCTCCTACAATGAGCAGTTCTTC
TRBV5-1	11	TRBJ2-3	many	-	CASSLGQIEYF	TGCGCCAGCAGCTTGGGACAAATCGAGTATTTT